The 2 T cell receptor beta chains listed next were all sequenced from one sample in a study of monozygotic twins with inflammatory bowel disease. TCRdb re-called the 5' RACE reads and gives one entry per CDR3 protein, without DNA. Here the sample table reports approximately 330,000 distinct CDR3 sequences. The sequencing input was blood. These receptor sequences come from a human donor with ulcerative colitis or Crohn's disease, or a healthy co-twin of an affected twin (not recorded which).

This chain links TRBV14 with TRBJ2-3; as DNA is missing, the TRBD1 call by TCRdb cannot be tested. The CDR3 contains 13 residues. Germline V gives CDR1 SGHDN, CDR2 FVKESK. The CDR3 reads CASSPPRTDTQYF.

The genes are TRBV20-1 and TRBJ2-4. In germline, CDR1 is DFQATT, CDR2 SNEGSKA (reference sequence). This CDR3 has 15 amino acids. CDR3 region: CSARERGLAKNIQYF.